These 32 T cell receptor beta chains were all obtained from the same sample, sequenced in a study of post-analysis software for immune sequencing data. Researchers reported that TCR beta cDNA libraries carried unique molecular identifiers. TCRdb itself ran the PCR reads through MiXCR, one entry per CDR3 protein. In the table there are about 400,000 distinct CDR3 sequences, about a third of which are singletons. The antigens for these receptors are not known. General observations from the study: With TRBV5-6, TRBV5-1 and TRBV20-1 included, roughly five TRBV segments were more frequent in patients than in controls.

The sequencing sample was made of blood. Every receptor here comes from a girl aged 5-17 years with multiple sclerosis.

This clonotype was detected a few times. The genes are TRBV29-1 and TRBJ2-3; D perhaps matches TRBD2 (5 bases). V gave up 7 bases and J gave up 0 bases, with 14 bases separating them. CDR1 SQVTM and CDR2 ANQGSEA come from the germline V gene. The CDR3 has 14 residues. CDR3 residues: CSARLASSTDTQYF. The CDR3 DNA sequence: TGCAGCGCCCGTTTAGCGTCTAGCACAGATACGCAGTATTTT.

V is TRBV6-5 and J is TRBJ2-5; D remains unclear. The DNA end favors TRBJ2-7, so the J call may be wrong. This CDR3 has 16 amino acids. Germline V CDR1 and CDR2: MNHEY, SVGAGI. CDR3 sequence reads: CASSYSRASRSYEQYF. In DNA, the CDR3 is TGTGCCAGCAGTTACTCTAGGGCTTCCAGGTCGTACGAGCAGTACTTC.

The chain employs TRBV12-3 or TRBV12-4 and TRBJ2-1; D is unclear. The CDR3 consists of 17 residues. V was cut by 3 bases and J by 0 bases, with 15 bases left in between. CDR3 sequence (DNA): TGTGCCAGCAGTTTTGGTGAAGGGTCGAGCTCCTACAATGAGCAGTTCTTC. Protein product: CASSFGEGSSSYNEQFF.

The chain uses TRBV5-1 and TRBJ1-1, with a weak D call TRBD1 (5 bases). Germline values: CDR1 SGHRS, CDR2 YFSETQ. With 6 bases removed from V and 0 bases from J, the gap between germline ends came to 15 bases. This CDR3 is built from 15 residues. CDR3 in DNA: TGCGCCAGCACATTCAGTTCAGGGCTGAACACTGAAGCTTTCTTT. The encoded protein is CASTFSSGLNTEAFF.

This chain connects TRBV10-3 to TRBJ1-5, with TRBD1 as a possible D gene (5 bases). CDR3 length: 17 residues. Per the germline V gene, CDR1 is ENHRY and CDR2 is SYGVKD. The V and J ends lost 3 bases and 4 bases respectively, with 19 bases between them. CDR3 in amino acids: CAISDSLVVGANQPQHF. The CDR3 bases are TGTGCCATCAGTGATTCCCTGGTTGTAGGGGCTAATCAGCCCCAGCATTTT.

This clonotype was found a few times. V is TRBV6-6 and J is TRBJ2-3; D tentatively reads TRBD1 or TRBD2 (5 bases each). The CDR3 length is 16 residues. The V gene's germline CDR1 is MNHNY and CDR2 SVGAGI (reference sequence). V was pared by 9 bases and J by 0 bases, with 19 bases between. CDR3 sequence: CASSSRSGGSTDTQYF. Written as DNA, the CDR3 is TGTGCCAGTTCGTCGCGAAGTGGGGGAAGCACAGATACGCAGTATTTT.

Only a few counts were recorded for this clonotype. The chain carries TRBV6-1 and TRBJ2-7; D gene uncertain. CDR1 is MNHNS and CDR2 is SASEGT in the germline V gene. Trimming removed 10 bases from V and 7 bases from J, with 20 bases in between. CDR3 length equals 13 residues. CDR3 loop: CAIRPGLDWEQYF. In nucleotides, the CDR3 is TGTGCCATTCGACCGGGCCTCGATTGGGAGCAGTACTTC.

The chain carries TRBV6-1 and TRBJ1-5, with D unclear. Germline CDR1 reads MNHNS; CDR2 reads SASEGT. V lost 1 base and J lost 6, with 10 bases in between. This CDR3 contains 14 residues. The CDR3, as DNA: TGTGCCAGCAGTGAAGTGGGAGGGAGTCAGCCCCAGCATTTT. Translation: CASSEVGGSQPQHF.

This clonotype turned up a few times. V is TRBV20-1 and J is TRBJ2-1, with D perhaps given as TRBD1 or TRBD2 (6 bases each). Trimming took 6 bases from V and 0 from J, leaving 15 bases between them. CDR1 and CDR2 (germline): DFQATT, SNEGSKA (reference sequence). This CDR3 has 15 residues. CDR3 sequence reads: CSAVGGPSSYNEQFF. The CDR3 region has the DNA TGCAGTGCCGTCGGGGGCCCGAGCTCCTACAATGAGCAGTTCTTC.

The rearrangement uses TRBV10-3 and TRBJ1-1, with D possibly TRBD1 on 6 matching bases. The CDR3 is 15 residues long. The V gene lost 3 bases and the J gene lost 1 base, with 12 bases spanning the gap. CDR1 ENHRY and CDR2 SYGVKD come from the germline V gene. The CDR3 DNA reads TGTGCCATCAGTGACTCAACAGGGAAGAACACTGAAGCTTTCTTT. As protein: CAISDSTGKNTEAFF.

There are a few counts of this clonotype. The chain is built from TRBV11-3 and TRBJ2-7, with D uncertain. Looked up from germline, CDR1 is SGHNT and CDR2 is YENEEA. The CDR3 is 14 amino acids. V was shortened by 1 base and J by 2 bases, with 9 bases between the two germline ends. CDR3 coding DNA: TGTGCCAGCAGCTTAGGTGCAGAAACCTACGAGCAGTACTTC. This gives the protein CASSLGAETYEQYF.

The sample holds a few counts of this clonotype. This chain connects TRBV28 to TRBJ2-1, with D tentatively TRBD1 (6 bases). Between the trimmed V and J ends, which lost 7 bases and 2 bases, there was a span of 9 bases. Germline V gene sequence: CDR1 MDHEN, CDR2 SYDVKM. This CDR3 is 13 amino acids long. This CDR3 reads CASTRGTYNEQFF. CDR3 DNA: TGTGCCAGCACTAGGGGGACCTACAATGAGCAGTTCTTC.

V is TRBV6-1 and J is TRBJ2-4; D is possibly TRBD2 (5 bases). The end of the DNA is better explained by TRBJ2-7, so the J call may be wrong. The CDR3 runs to 13 residues. CDR1 MNHNS and CDR2 SASEGT come from the germline V gene. CDR3 in amino acids: CASSAEKSGEQYF. The DNA of the CDR3 is TGTGCCAGCAGTGCAGAGAAGAGCGGCGAGCAGTACTTC.

This sequence joins TRBV5-1 and TRBJ2-7; TRBD2 matches at 8 bases. Per the germline V gene, CDR1 is SGHRS and CDR2 is YFSETQ. This CDR3 region has 14 residues. Germline trimming cut 7 bases from V and 5 bases from J; bases unmatched to any gene: 11. CDR3 in amino acids: CASGTPGGSDEQYF. In DNA form, the CDR3 reads TGCGCCAGCGGGACACCGGGGGGGTCAGACGAGCAGTACTTC.

The chain carries TRBV12-3 or TRBV12-4 and TRBJ2-2, with 13 bases fitting TRBD2. V gave up 8 bases and J gave up 0 bases; unmatched junction bases: 9. This CDR3 contains 18 residues. CDR3 in DNA: TGTGCCAGCTCTTCCGGACTAGCGGGGGCCTCGAACACCGGGGAGCTGTTTTTT. It encodes CASSSGLAGASNTGELFF.

CDR3 loop: CASRGLAVNSYNEQFF. The CDR3 nucleotides read TGTGCCAGCAGGGGACTAGCGGTAAACTCCTACAATGAGCAGTTCTTC. The rearrangement links TRBV12-3 or TRBV12-4 to TRBJ2-1, with 11 bases that match TRBD2. This CDR3 is built from 16 residues. V gave up 6 bases and J gave up 0 bases; unmatched junction bases: 4.

This clonotype was seen at least ten times. V gene TRBV29-1 combines with J gene TRBJ1-5; D possibly corresponds to TRBD1 (6 bases). CDR3 length: 12 amino acids. Trimming took 7 bases from V and 2 from J, leaving 9 bases between them. Germline V gene lookup returns CDR1 SQVTM and CDR2 ANQGSEA. CDR3 region: CSGSGGNQPQHF. The CDR3 DNA follows: TGCAGCGGCTCAGGGGGCAATCAGCCCCAGCATTTT.

The J gene is TRBJ2-1, the V gene TRBV20-1; perhaps TRBD2 as D (6 bases). V dropped 5 bases and J dropped 4 bases, with 15 bases sitting between them. Germline-derived CDR1 and CDR2 are DFQATT and SNEGSKA (reference sequence). The CDR3 is made up of 14 amino acids. CDR3 sequence reads: CSAGGGRQYNEQFF. CDR3 DNA: TGCAGTGCTGGAGGAGGGAGGCAGTACAATGAGCAGTTCTTC.

Details on this clonotype: One end of the junction is discordant with germline, which a read error may explain. The V call is TRBV20-1, the J call TRBJ2-3, with TRBD2 identical over 13 bases. This CDR3 has 14 residues. The germline V gene encodes CDR1 DFQATT and CDR2 SNEGSKA (reference sequence). Written as DNA, the CDR3 is TGCAGTGCTGGAGGACTAGCGGGGGCAGATGCGCAGTATTTT. Protein product: CSAGGLAGADAQYF.

This chain uses TRBV28 with TRBJ2-7; a possible D gene is TRBD2 (7 bases). This CDR3 contains 19 residues. Germline loops: CDR1 MDHEN, CDR2 SYDVKM. V lost 4 bases and J 2 bases, leaving 27 bases between the germline ends. CDR3 bases: TGTGCCAGCAGTTCGGCGGGGGCGACCGGTGAGACTATACCCTACGAGCAGTACTTC. Amino acids: CASSSAGATGETIPYEQYF.

This clonotype was detected only a few times. The chain carries TRBV29-1 and TRBJ2-5; D is ambiguous. The germline V gene encodes CDR1 SQVTM and CDR2 ANQGSEA. Trimming took off 8 bases at V and 2 bases at J, with 18 bases between the two ends. CDR3 size: 14 residues. The CDR3 sequence: CSTAESLLQETQYF. The CDR3 DNA is TGCAGCACGGCCGAATCGCTGTTACAAGAGACCCAGTACTTC.

In regard to this clonotype: A read error may account for a junction end that differs from germline. V is TRBV20-1 and J is TRBJ2-7; D uncertain. Germline assignment: CDR1 DFQATT and CDR2 SNEGSKA (reference sequence). This CDR3 is built from 12 residues. The CDR3 region has the DNA TGCAGTGCTAGACCAGCCTCCTACGAGCAGTACTTT. Amino acid sequence: CSARPASYEQYF.

This clonotype was counted a few times. In nucleotides, the CDR3 is TGTGCCAGCAGTTCCCGTTGGTCCAGGGACCATGAAGTCAGGGTCAATGAGCAGTTCTTC. This sequence encodes CASSSRWSRDHEVRVNEQFF. V and J are TRBV12-3 or TRBV12-4 and TRBJ2-1; D assignment may be TRBD1 or TRBD2 (5 bases each). CDR3 length: 20 residues. The V end lost 4 bases, the J end lost 6 bases, and 31 bases lay between the germline ends.

This clonotype was counted only a few times. The genes are TRBV20-1 and TRBJ1-2; 8 bases are shared with TRBD1. CDR3 length: 12 amino acids. Trimming removed 2 bases from V and 5 bases from J; junction bases left unmatched: 1. Germline values: CDR1 DFQATT, CDR2 SNEGSKA (reference sequence). The CDR3 nucleotides are TGCAGTGCTAGAACAGGGGGATATGGCTACACCTTC. Amino acids: CSARTGGYGYTF.

Only a few counts were recorded for this clonotype. This chain connects TRBV6-2 or TRBV6-3 to TRBJ2-7, with 8 bases matching TRBD2. Per germline, CDR1 MNHEY and CDR2 SVGEGT. The CDR3 consists of 14 residues. Losses at the gene ends were 6 bases for V and 6 bases for J; bases not matched to a gene: 10. CDR3 protein: CASRTGTRALEQYF. The CDR3 coding sequence is TGTGCCAGCAGGACCGGGACTAGAGCACTCGAGCAGTACTTC.

This clonotype has just a few counts. The chain is built from TRBV13 and TRBJ1-6; D gene unclear. CDR1 PRHDT and CDR2 FYEKMQ come from the germline V gene (reference sequence). CDR3 length: 17 residues. Trimming shortened V by 1 base and J by 0 bases, and 10 bases separated the two germline ends. DNA of the CDR3: TGTGCCAGCAGCTTAGCGGACCAGAGCTCCTATAATTCACCCCTCCACTTT. Protein: CASSLADQSSYNSPLHF.

Worth noting for this clonotype: Mismatch with germline at one junction end may stem from a read error. The chain combines TRBV6-5 with TRBJ2-7, with a tentative D call TRBD1 (5 bases). Germline assignment: CDR1 MNHEY and CDR2 SVGAGI. This CDR3 is built from 15 residues. CDR3 protein: CASSYSFRAGSEQCF. CDR3 DNA sequence: TGTGCCAGCAGTTACTCGTTCAGGGCAGGGTCCGAGCAGTGCTTC.

This clonotype appeared a few times. The rearrangement links TRBV12-5 to TRBJ2-5; TRBD1 matches at 9 bases. This CDR3 contains 15 residues. J lost 2 bases, V lost 7 bases, and 8 bases had no gene match. Germline assignment: CDR1 LGHNT and CDR2 FRNRAP. CDR3 DNA: TGTGCTAGTGCTCCAACAGGGGGCCCTCAAGAGACCCAGTACTTC. It codes for CASAPTGGPQETQYF.

The rearrangement joins TRBV7-9 to TRBJ1-5; D is ambiguous. Deletions cut 0 bases from V and 2 bases from J, with 11 bases between. There are 16 residues in the CDR3. Germline values: CDR1 SEHNR, CDR2 FQNEAQ (reference sequence). The CDR3 DNA is TGTGCCAGCAGCTTAGCAGGATCGAAGGGCAATCAGCCCCAGCATTTT. Encoded protein: CASSLAGSKGNQPQHF.

This clonotype was seen a handful of times. This chain links TRBV7-9 with TRBJ2-5; D is uncertain. The CDR3 extends over 14 amino acids. V lost 4 bases, J lost 1 base, and 10 bases lay in between. Germline loops: CDR1 SEHNR, CDR2 FQNEAQ (reference sequence). CDR3 protein: CASSSVKGQETQYF. The CDR3 nucleotides read TGTGCCAGCAGCTCGGTAAAGGGCCAAGAGACCCAGTACTTC.

In this sample, this clonotype turned up a few times. This rearrangement joins TRBV5-1 to TRBJ1-6; D not resolved. Trimming shortened V by 0 bases and J by 8 bases, and 9 bases separated the two germline ends. Germline CDR1 reads SGHRS; CDR2 reads YFSETQ. This CDR3 region has 14 residues. CDR3 loop: CASSLGRTHSPLHF. CDR3 nucleotides: TGCGCCAGCAGCTTGGGTCGGACCCATTCACCCCTCCACTTT.

This chain joins TRBV6-1 and TRBJ2-5; D perhaps matches TRBD1 (7 bases). The CDR3 extends over 14 amino acids. Trimming took off 2 bases at V and 5 bases at J, with 12 bases between the two ends. Germline loops: CDR1 MNHNS, CDR2 SASEGT. The CDR3 loop is CASSEIQGRETQYF. CDR3 nucleotide sequence: TGTGCCAGCAGTGAAATACAGGGGAGGGAGACCCAGTACTTC.